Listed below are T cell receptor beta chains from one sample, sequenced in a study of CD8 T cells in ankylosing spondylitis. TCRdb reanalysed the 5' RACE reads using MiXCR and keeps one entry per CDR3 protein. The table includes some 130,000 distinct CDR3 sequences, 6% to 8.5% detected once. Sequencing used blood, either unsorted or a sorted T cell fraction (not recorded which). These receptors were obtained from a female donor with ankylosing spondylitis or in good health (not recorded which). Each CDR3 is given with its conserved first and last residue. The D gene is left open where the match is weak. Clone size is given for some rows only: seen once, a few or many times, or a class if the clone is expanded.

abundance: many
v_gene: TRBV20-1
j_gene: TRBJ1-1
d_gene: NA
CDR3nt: TGCAGTGCTAGAGATGGCACTGAAGCTTTCTTT
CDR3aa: CSARDGTEAFF

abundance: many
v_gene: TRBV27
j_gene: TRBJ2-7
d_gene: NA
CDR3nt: TGTGCCAGCAGTTTAACCATCCCGGACCTCTCATTCCAGCCCTACGAGCAGTACTTC
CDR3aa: CASSLTIPDLSFQPYEQYF

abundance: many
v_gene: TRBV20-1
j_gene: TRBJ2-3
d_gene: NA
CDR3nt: TGCAGTGCTAGCGATTTCGAGGCAGATACGCAGTATTTT
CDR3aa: CSASDFEADTQYF

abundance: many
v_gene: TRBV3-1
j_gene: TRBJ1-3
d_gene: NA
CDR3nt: TGTGCCAGCAGCCCTCGAGCGGCGGCTGGAAACACCATATATTTT
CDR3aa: CASSPRAAAGNTIYF

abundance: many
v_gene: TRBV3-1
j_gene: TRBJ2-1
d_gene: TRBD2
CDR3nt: TGTGCCAGCAGCCAAGGAGTTCCGGGACTAGCGTACAATGAGCAGTTCTTC
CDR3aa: CASSQGVPGLAYNEQFF

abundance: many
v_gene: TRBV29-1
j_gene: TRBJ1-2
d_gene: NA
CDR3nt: TGCAGCGTTGAAGGGGCGGCAACTCTATATGGCTACACCTTC
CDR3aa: CSVEGAATLYGYTF

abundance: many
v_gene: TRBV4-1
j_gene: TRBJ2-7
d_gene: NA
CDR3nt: TGCGCCAGCAGCCGACAGTTTCAGTCCTACGAGCAGTACTTC
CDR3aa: CASSRQFQSYEQYF

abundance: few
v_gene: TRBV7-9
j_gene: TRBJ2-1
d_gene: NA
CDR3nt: TGTGCCAGCAGCTTTTTTCTAGGCTCCTACAATGAGCAGTTCTTC
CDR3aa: CASSFFLGSYNEQFF

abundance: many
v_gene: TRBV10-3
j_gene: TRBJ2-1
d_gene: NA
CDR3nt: TGTGCCATCAGTGATTTGTCCTCTCCCTACAATGAGCAGTTCTTC
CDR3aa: CAISDLSSPYNEQFF

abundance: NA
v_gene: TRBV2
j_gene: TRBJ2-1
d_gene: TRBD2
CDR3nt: TGTGCCAGCAGCCGACTAGCGGGGGCCCCCAATGAGCAGTTCTTC
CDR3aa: CASSRLAGAPNEQFF

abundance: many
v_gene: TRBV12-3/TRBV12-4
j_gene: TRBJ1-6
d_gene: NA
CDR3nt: TGTGCCAGCAGTACCCGACAGAATAATTCACCCCTCCACTTT
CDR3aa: CASSTRQNNSPLHF

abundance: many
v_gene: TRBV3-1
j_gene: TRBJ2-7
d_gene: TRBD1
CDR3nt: TGTGCCAGCAGCCACCCCTCGGACAGGGGGCAGCAGTACTTC
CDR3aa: CASSHPSDRGQQYF

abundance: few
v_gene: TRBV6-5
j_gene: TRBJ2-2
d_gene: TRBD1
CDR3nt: TGTGCCAGCGGTTCGTTAGGGACAGCCTCTTTTTCGGCGAACACCGGGGAGCTGTTTTTT
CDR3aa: CASGSLGTASFSANTGELFF

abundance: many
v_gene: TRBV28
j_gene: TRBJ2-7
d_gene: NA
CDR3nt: TGTGCCAGCAGCTCTACCGGGATATCCTACGAGCAGTACTTC
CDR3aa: CASSSTGISYEQYF

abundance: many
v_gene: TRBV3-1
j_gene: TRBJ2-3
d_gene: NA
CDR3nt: TGTGCCAGCAGCCCTAGCACAGATACGCAGTATTTT
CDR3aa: CASSPSTDTQYF

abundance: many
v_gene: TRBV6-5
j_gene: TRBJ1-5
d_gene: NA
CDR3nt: TGTGCCAGCAGTTACTCGAGGGTTAGCAATCAGCCCCAGCATTTT
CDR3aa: CASSYSRVSNQPQHF

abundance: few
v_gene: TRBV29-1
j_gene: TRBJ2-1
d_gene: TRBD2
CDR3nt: TGCAGCGTTGACGGGACGGCGGGGGGAAACAATGAGCAGTTCTTC
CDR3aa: CSVDGTAGGNNEQFF

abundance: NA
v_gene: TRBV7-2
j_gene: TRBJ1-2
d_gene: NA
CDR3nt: TGTGCCAGCAGCTTAGATGCAGGGGTGAGAGGCTACACCTTC
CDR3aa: CASSLDAGVRGYTF

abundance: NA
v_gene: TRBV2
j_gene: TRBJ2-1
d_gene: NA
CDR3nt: TGTGCCGGCCGACAGGGACTCTCCTACAATGAGCAGTTCTTC
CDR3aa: CAGRQGLSYNEQFF

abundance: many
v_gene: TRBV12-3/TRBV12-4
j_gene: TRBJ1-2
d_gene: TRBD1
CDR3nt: TGTGCCAGCAGTTTGATGGCGACAGGGGGCTATGGCTACACCTTC
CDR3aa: CASSLMATGGYGYTF

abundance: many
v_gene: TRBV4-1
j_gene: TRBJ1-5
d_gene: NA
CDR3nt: TGCGCCAGCAGCCAAGCTTGGGGGGCCGAGCAGCCCCAGCATTTT
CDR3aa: CASSQAWGAEQPQHF

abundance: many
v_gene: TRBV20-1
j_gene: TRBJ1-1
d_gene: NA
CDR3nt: TGCAGTGCTAGAGATGGCGCGAGGTCGGCTGGAGCTTTCTTT
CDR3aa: CSARDGARSAGAFF

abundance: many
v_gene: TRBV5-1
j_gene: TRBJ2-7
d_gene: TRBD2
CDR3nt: TGCGCCAGCAGCCAGACTAGCGGGGTCCACGAGCAGTACTTC
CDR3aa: CASSQTSGVHEQYF

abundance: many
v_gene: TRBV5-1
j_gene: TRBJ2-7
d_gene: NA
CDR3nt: TGCGCCAGCAGCTTTCAGACAGGACCACTCTCCTACGAGCAGTACTTC
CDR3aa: CASSFQTGPLSYEQYF

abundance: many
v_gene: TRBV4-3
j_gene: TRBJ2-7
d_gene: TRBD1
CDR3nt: TGCGCCAGCAGCCAAGATATAGGACAGGGGACCTACGAGCAGTACTTC
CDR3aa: CASSQDIGQGTYEQYF

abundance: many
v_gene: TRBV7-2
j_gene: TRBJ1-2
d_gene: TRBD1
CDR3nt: TGTGCCAGCAGCTTAGGACCTTGGGACAGCAACTATGGCTACACCTTC
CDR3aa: CASSLGPWDSNYGYTF

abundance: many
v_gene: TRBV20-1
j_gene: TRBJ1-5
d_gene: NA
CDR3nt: TGCAGTGCTACGGAAGGGACACACAATCAGCCCCAGCATTTT
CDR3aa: CSATEGTHNQPQHF

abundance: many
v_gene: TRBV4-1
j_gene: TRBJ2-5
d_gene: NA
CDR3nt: TGCGCCAGCAGCACGACGATCCAAGAGACCCAGTACTTC
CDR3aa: CASSTTIQETQYF

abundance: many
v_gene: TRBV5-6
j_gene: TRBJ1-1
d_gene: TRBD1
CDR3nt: TGTGCCAGCAGTTTAACGACAGGGCGCACTGAAGCTTTCTTT
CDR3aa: CASSLTTGRTEAFF

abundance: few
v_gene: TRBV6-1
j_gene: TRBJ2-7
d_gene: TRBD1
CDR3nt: TGTGCCAGCACCCCCGACAGGGGGTTCCTCAGGCAGTACTTC
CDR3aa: CASTPDRGFLRQYF

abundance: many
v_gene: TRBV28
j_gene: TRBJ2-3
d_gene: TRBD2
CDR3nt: TGTGCCAGCAGAACCTCGGGGGGAAGTATATCAGATACGCAGTATTTT
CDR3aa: CASRTSGGSISDTQYF

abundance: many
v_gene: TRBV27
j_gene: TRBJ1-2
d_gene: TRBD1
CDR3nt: TGTGCCACGACCCTGGGACAGCATAACTATGGCTACACCTTC
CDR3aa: CATTLGQHNYGYTF

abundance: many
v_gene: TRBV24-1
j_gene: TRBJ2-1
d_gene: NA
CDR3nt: TGTGCCACCAGTGACGGAGGGGTGGAGGAGCAGTTCTTC
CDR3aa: CATSDGGVEEQFF

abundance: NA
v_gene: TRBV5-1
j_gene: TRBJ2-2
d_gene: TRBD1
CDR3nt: TGCGCCAGCAGCTGGGGGACAGCTTCAGGGGAGCTGTTTTTT
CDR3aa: CASSWGTASGELFF

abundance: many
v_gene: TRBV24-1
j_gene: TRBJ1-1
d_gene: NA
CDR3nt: TGTGCCACCAGTAACAGTAACACTGAAGCTTTCTTT
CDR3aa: CATSNSNTEAFF

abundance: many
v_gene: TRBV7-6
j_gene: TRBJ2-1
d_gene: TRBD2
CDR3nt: TGTGCCAGCAGCTTAGGAGCTAGCGGGATTTACAATGAGCAGTTCTTC
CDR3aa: CASSLGASGIYNEQFF

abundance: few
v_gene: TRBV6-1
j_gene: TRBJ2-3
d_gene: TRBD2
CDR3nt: TGTGCCAGCGGCGCCCAGGGAGGAGCGGGGGTGCGAGATACGCAGTATTTT
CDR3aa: CASGAQGGAGVRDTQYF

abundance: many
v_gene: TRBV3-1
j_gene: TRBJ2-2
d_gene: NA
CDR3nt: TGTGCCAGCAGCCAAGCCAGGCCATCTTCCGGGGAGCTGTTTTTT
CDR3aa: CASSQARPSSGELFF

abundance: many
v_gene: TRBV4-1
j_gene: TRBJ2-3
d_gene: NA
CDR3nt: TGCGCCAGCAGCCAAGATTCGCGTACCGCAGATACGCAGTATTTT
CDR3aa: CASSQDSRTADTQYF

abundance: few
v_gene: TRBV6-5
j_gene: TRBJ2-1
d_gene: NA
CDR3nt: TGTGCCAGCAGTTACTCGAGGGTGTCCTACAATGAGCAGTTCTTC
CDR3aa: CASSYSRVSYNEQFF

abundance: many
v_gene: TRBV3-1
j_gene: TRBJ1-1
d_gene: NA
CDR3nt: TGTGCCAGCAGCCAGTGGCTCGCAGGAGGTAACACTGAAGCTTTCTTT
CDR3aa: CASSQWLAGGNTEAFF

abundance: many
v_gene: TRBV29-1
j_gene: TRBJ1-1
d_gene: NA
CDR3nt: TGCAGCGTTGAAGAAGGGTGGAACACTGAAGCTTTCTTT
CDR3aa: CSVEEGWNTEAFF

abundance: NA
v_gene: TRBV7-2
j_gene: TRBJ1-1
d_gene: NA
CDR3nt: TGTGCCAGCAGCTTAGCGCCCGGTAACACTGAAACTTTCTTT
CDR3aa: CASSLAPGNTETFF

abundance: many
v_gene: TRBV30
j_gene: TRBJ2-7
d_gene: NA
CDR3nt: TGTGCCTGGAGTTACGGACAGCGCGAGCAGTACTTC
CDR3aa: CAWSYGQREQYF

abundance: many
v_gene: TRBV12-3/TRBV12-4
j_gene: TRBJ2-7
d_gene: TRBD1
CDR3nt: TGTGCCAGCAGTGGAGCGGGACAGGGGACCTACGAGCAGTACTTC
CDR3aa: CASSGAGQGTYEQYF

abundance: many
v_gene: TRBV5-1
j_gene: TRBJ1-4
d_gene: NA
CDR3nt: TGCGCCAGCAGCTTGGGGACAGAGGACGAAAAACTGTTTTTT
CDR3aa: CASSLGTEDEKLFF

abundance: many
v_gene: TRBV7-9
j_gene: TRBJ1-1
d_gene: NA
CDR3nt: TGTGCCAGCAGCTTAGACGGGCTCACTGAAGCTTTCTTT
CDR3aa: CASSLDGLTEAFF

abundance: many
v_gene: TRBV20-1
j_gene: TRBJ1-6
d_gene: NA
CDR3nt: TGCAGTGCCGGGTTCGGCAGCGCATATAATTCACCCCTCCACTTT
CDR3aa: CSAGFGSAYNSPLHF

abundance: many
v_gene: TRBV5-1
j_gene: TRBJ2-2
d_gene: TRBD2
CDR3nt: TGCGCCAGCAGTCGAGCGGGGGCCTACACCGGGGAGCTGTTTTTT
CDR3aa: CASSRAGAYTGELFF

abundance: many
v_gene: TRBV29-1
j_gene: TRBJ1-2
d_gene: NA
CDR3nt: TGCAGCGTTGTGTTATTGGGGAACTATGGCTACACCTTC
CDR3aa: CSVVLLGNYGYTF

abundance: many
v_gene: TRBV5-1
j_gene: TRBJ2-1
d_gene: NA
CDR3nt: TGCGCCAGCAGCTTCACAGTCTCCTACAATGAGCAGTTCTTC
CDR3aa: CASSFTVSYNEQFF

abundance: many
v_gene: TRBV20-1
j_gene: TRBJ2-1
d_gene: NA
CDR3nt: TGCAGTGCTAGACCCCTCTGGCGGGGGCGCTACAATGAGCAGTTCTTC
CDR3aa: CSARPLWRGRYNEQFF

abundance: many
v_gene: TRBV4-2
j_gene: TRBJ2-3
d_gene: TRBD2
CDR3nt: TGTGCCAGCAGCCAAGATTGGGCTAGCGGGGAAACAGATACGCAGTATTTT
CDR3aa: CASSQDWASGETDTQYF